This entry lists 30 T cell receptor beta chains sequenced from one sample in a study of neurological immune-mediated disorders. TCRdb independently ran MiXCR on the 5' RACE reads; one entry per CDR3 protein. This table has more than 25,000 distinct CDR3 sequences, over 3.5% appearing once. Sequenced material: CD4+ T cells from blood. Receptors originate from a woman in her thirties or forties in good health.

In its sample, this clonotype was seen many times. The chain has TRBV5-1 and TRBJ2-3; 8 bases are shared with TRBD2. After removal of 0 bases from V and 5 bases from J, the junction contained 8 bases not matched to a gene. CDR3 length: 16 amino acids. Germline CDR1 SGHRS, CDR2 YFSETQ. CDR3 sequence reads: CASSLERGRPRDTQYF. The CDR3 DNA is TGCGCCAGCAGCTTGGAGCGCGGGAGGCCCCGAGATACGCAGTATTTT.

In this sample, this clonotype turned up many times. The rearrangement uses TRBV9 and TRBJ2-1, with 11 bases lining up with TRBD2. The CDR3 runs to 15 residues. Trimming at V came to 2 bases and at J to 7 bases, leaving 5 bases not matched to a gene. Germline CDR1 reads SGDLS; CDR2 reads YYNGEE. The CDR3 region is CASSVRLAGKNEQFF. In DNA, the CDR3 is TGTGCCAGCAGCGTCCGACTAGCGGGAAAAAATGAGCAGTTCTTC.

This clonotype was picked up many times. The rearrangement joins TRBV20-1 to TRBJ2-3, with D possibly TRBD2 on 5 matching bases. Germline CDR1 is DFQATT and CDR2 is SNEGSKA (reference sequence). CDR3 length: 15 residues. The V end was cut by 5 bases, the J end by 0 bases, with 15 bases between. This chain's CDR3 is CSARRREPSTDTQYF. For the CDR3, the DNA is TGCAGTGCTCGTCGCCGGGAACCTAGCACAGATACGCAGTATTTT.

The table lists this clonotype with many counts. The V gene is TRBV20-1, the J gene TRBJ2-1; D not certain. V dropped 3 bases and J dropped 8 bases, with 8 bases sitting between them. Germline V lookup: CDR1 DFQATT, CDR2 SNEGSKA (reference sequence). The CDR3 sequence is 11 residues long. Written as DNA, the CDR3 is TGCAGTGCTAGGGGTCGGGATGAGCAGTTCTTC. Translation gives CSARGRDEQFF.

This clonotype was detected many times. The V gene is TRBV11-2, the J gene TRBJ2-7; TRBD2 matches at 8 bases. Losses at the gene ends were 1 base for V and 2 bases for J; bases not matched to a gene: 7. The CDR3 is made up of 16 amino acids. The germline V gene encodes CDR1 SGHAT and CDR2 FQNNGV. This CDR3 reads CASSLVSGRGAYEQYF. The DNA of the CDR3 is TGTGCCAGCAGCTTAGTGTCTGGGCGGGGGGCCTACGAGCAGTACTTC. Variable domain in full (rest from reference TRBV11-2 and TRBJ2-7): EAGVAQSPRYKIIEKRQSVAFWCNPISGHATLYWYQQILGQGPKLLIQFQNNGVVDDSQLPKDRFSAERLKGVDSTLKIQPAKLEDSAVYLCASSLVSGRGAYEQYFGPGTRLTVT.

This clonotype was found many times. The V and J genes are TRBV5-1 and TRBJ1-2; D uncertain. Germline CDR1 SGHRS, CDR2 YFSETQ. Trimming shortened V by 4 bases and J by 0 bases, and 10 bases separated the two germline ends. The CDR3 is 14 amino acids. The CDR3 coding sequence is TGCGCCAGCAGCCGGGAAGAGCCTAACTATGGCTACACCTTC. This sequence encodes CASSREEPNYGYTF.

This clonotype was detected many times. The chain joins TRBV14 to TRBJ1-6, with D unresolved. Per the germline V gene, CDR1 is SGHDN and CDR2 is FVKESK. This CDR3 has 13 amino acids. Between the trimmed V and J ends, which lost 3 bases and 10 bases, there was a span of 10 bases. The chain's CDR3 is CASSHDLYSPLHF. CDR3 bases: TGTGCCAGCAGCCACGACTTATACTCACCCCTCCACTTT.

This clonotype was detected many times. This sequence joins TRBV12-3 or TRBV12-4 and TRBJ2-7; D gene uncertain. The CDR3 is 14 residues long. V gave up 3 bases and J gave up 7 bases, with 16 bases separating them. This CDR3 is CASSFSGRSDEQYF. The CDR3 DNA reads TGTGCCAGCAGTTTTTCTGGCAGGTCGGATGAGCAGTACTTC.

The V and J genes are TRBV4-1 and TRBJ2-1, with 8 bases lining up with TRBD2. Trimming at V came to 0 bases and at J to 3 bases, leaving 7 bases not matched to a gene. Germline CDR1 and CDR2: MGHRA and YSYEKL. CDR3 length: 17 amino acids. CDR3 in DNA: TGCGCCAGCAGCCAAGAGGAACCTAGCGGGTACTACAATGAGCAGTTCTTC. This sequence encodes CASSQEEPSGYYNEQFF.

This clonotype is medium-sized. V gene TRBV20-1 combines with J gene TRBJ1-2; TRBD1 matches 10 bases. The length of the CDR3 is 15 residues. Germline V gene data show CDR1 as DFQATT and CDR2 as SNEGSKA (reference sequence). V dropped 5 bases and J dropped 7; count of bases not matched to a gene: 13. CDR3 nucleotides: TGCAGTGCTGTACAGGACAGGGGGATTATTAGTGGCTACACCTTC. Translated, it gives CSAVQDRGIISGYTF.

This clonotype was counted at least ten times. The gene calls are TRBV4-1 and TRBJ2-5; D uncertain. This CDR3 is 12 amino acids long. The V and J ends lost 0 bases and 7 bases respectively, with 6 bases between them. The germline gives CDR1 MGHRA, CDR2 YSYEKL. In nucleotides, the CDR3 is TGCGCCAGCAGCCAAGAGGGTGCGACCCAGTACTTC. Amino acids: CASSQEGATQYF.

This clonotype was observed many times. This rearrangement joins TRBV5-1 to TRBJ1-2; no definite D call. The CDR3 covers 15 residues. Deletions cut 1 base from V and 4 bases from J, with 14 bases between. The germline V gene has CDR1 SGHRS and CDR2 YFSETQ. DNA for the CDR3: TGCGCCAGCAGCTTGCAGGCCCAGAGCGGCTATGGCTACACCTTC. The encoded protein is CASSLQAQSGYGYTF.

This clonotype was recorded at least ten times. J is TRBJ1-1 and V is TRBV9; D gene ambiguous. CDR3 length equals 16 residues. Germline V CDR1 and CDR2: SGDLS, YYNGEE. V was pared by 0 bases and J by 1 base, with 13 bases between. CDR3 nucleotides: TGTGCCAGCAGCGTAGGTGGGTCTTTGGCGAACACTGAAGCTTTCTTT. Its translation: CASSVGGSLANTEAFF.

This clonotype was detected ten times or more. The V gene is TRBV20-1, the J gene TRBJ1-2; 8 nucleotides align to TRBD1. The CDR3 spans 15 residues. The trim removed 3 bases at V and 4 bases at J, leaving 10 bases unmatched. Germline values: CDR1 DFQATT, CDR2 SNEGSKA (reference sequence). CDR3 nucleotides: TGCAGTGCTAGCTGGAGGACAGGGTTACTCTATGGCTACACCTTC. This translates into CSASWRTGLLYGYTF.

This clonotype was found a few times. J is TRBJ1-2 and V is TRBV5-1; D remains unclear. Between the trimmed V and J ends, which lost 4 bases and 6 bases, there was a span of 10 bases. The CDR3 runs to 12 residues. CDR1 SGHRS and CDR2 YFSETQ come from the germline V gene. The CDR3 coding sequence is TGCGCCAGCAGCCCTGGATATGATGGCTACACCTTC. Translating it yields CASSPGYDGYTF.

This clonotype was observed many times. The genes are TRBV20-1 and TRBJ2-5; 8 positions match TRBD2. This CDR3 has 15 residues. The V and J ends lost 5 bases and 2 bases, in that order; junction bases with no gene match: 10. The germline gives CDR1 DFQATT, CDR2 SNEGSKA (reference sequence). CDR3 sequence: CSAPRSGSPQETQYF. CDR3 nucleotides: TGCAGTGCTCCGAGGAGCGGGAGTCCTCAAGAGACCCAGTACTTC.

In this sample, this clonotype turned up many times. The CDR3 coding sequence is TGTGCCAGCAGAAGGGGTGGAGAGACCCAGTACTTC. Protein: CASRRGGETQYF. The chain recombines TRBV7-2 with TRBJ2-5, with D possibly matching TRBD1 (5 bases). V was cut by 6 bases and J by 4 bases, with 9 bases left in between. CDR1 SGHTA and CDR2 FQGNSA come from the germline V gene. This CDR3 region has 12 residues. The entire variable domain, with the rest obtained from reference TRBV7-2 and TRBJ2-5, is as follows: GAGVSQSPSNKVTEKGKDVELRCDPISGHTALYWYRQSLGQGLEFLIYFQGNSAPDKSGLPSDRFSAERTGGSVSTLTIQRTQQEDSAVYLCASRRGGETQYFGPGTRLLVL.

This clonotype was picked up many times. The chain is built from TRBV7-9 and TRBJ1-3; 7 nucleotides align to TRBD1. The CDR3 covers 14 residues. J gave up 2 bases and V 5 bases, and 3 bases lay outside the gene matches. CDR1 is SEHNR and CDR2 is FQNEAQ in the germline V gene (reference sequence). In DNA form, the CDR3 reads TGTGCCAGCAGCGTCGGACAGGCTGGAAACACCATATATTTT. Residues: CASSVGQAGNTIYF.

At least ten counts were recorded for this clonotype. This chain joins TRBV5-5 and TRBJ2-7; the D gene is possibly TRBD2 (6 bases). Trimming took off 4 bases at V and 2 bases at J, with 16 bases between the two ends. The CDR3 runs 15 residues. Germline CDR1 reads SGHKS; CDR2 reads YYEKEE (reference sequence). The CDR3: CASSLTGLAPYEQYF. The CDR3 bases are TGTGCCAGCAGCCTGACGGGACTCGCACCCTACGAGCAGTACTTC.

There are many counts of this clonotype. The rearrangement uses TRBV7-9 and TRBJ2-5, with D unresolved. Trimming left V 8 bases short and J 3 bases short, with 4 bases between. This CDR3 region has 10 residues. Germline V gene sequence: CDR1 SEHNR, CDR2 FQNEAQ (reference sequence). CDR3: CASGKETQYF. The CDR3 coding sequence is TGTGCCAGCGGCAAAGAGACCCAGTACTTC.

This clonotype was counted at least ten times. The chain employs TRBV5-1 and TRBJ1-1; 7 bases map to TRBD1. V lost 4 bases and J lost 1; bases outside the gene matches: 7. The CDR3 is made up of 15 amino acids. Germline V gene lookup returns CDR1 SGHRS and CDR2 YFSETQ. The CDR3 protein is CASSMMTGWNTEAFF. The CDR3 bases are TGCGCCAGCAGCATGATGACAGGGTGGAACACTGAAGCTTTCTTT.

This clonotype was found many times. This chain connects TRBV6-5 to TRBJ2-2; 8 nucleotides align to TRBD2. With 8 bases clipped from V and 7 bases from J, the junction kept 9 bases outside the gene matches. The CDR3 is made up of 14 amino acids. Germline-derived CDR1 and CDR2 are MNHEY and SVGAGI. CDR3 in amino acids: CASRGGDGHGELFF. Here the CDR3 DNA reads TGTGCCAGCCGGGGGGGGGACGGGCACGGGGAGCTGTTTTTT.

This clonotype was detected many times. The chain couples TRBV18 to TRBJ2-1; TRBD1 matches at 8 bases. The V gene's germline CDR1 is KGHSH and CDR2 LQKENI. V was pared by 2 bases and J by 5 bases, with 8 bases of the junction left unmatched. The CDR3 totals 16 residues. CDR3 sequence (DNA): TGTGCCAGCTCACCATTCCAGACAGGGGCCGACAATGAGCAGTTCTTC. Translating it yields CASSPFQTGADNEQFF.

This clonotype has a count of ten or more. This sequence joins TRBV12-3 or TRBV12-4 and TRBJ2-5, with 7 nucleotides matching TRBD1. V trimming: 4 bases; J trimming: 5 bases; junction bases outside the gene matches: 7. The CDR3 is made up of 14 amino acids. CDR3 loop: CASSSNTGVETQYF. In DNA, the CDR3 is TGTGCCAGCAGTTCTAATACAGGGGTGGAGACCCAGTACTTC.

This clonotype was observed at least ten times. The chain uses TRBV5-1 and TRBJ2-5, with 9 bases fitting TRBD1. V was clipped by 0 bases and J by 1 base; unmatched bases: 1. This CDR3 contains 15 residues. Germline V gives CDR1 SGHRS, CDR2 YFSETQ. The CDR3 reads CASSLDRGPQETQYF. The CDR3 region has the DNA TGCGCCAGCAGCTTGGACAGGGGGCCCCAAGAGACCCAGTACTTC.

Ten or more counts support this clonotype. The V call is TRBV28, the J call TRBJ2-1, with 7 bases matching TRBD2. Germline lookup yields CDR1 MDHEN and CDR2 SYDVKM. The CDR3 loop spans 15 amino acids. V lost 5 bases, J lost 3 bases, and 7 bases stayed unmatched. CDR3 region: CASSPSSGVYNEQFF. DNA of the CDR3: TGTGCCAGCAGTCCTTCTAGCGGAGTCTACAATGAGCAGTTCTTC. The whole variable domain, remainder taken from reference TRBV28 and TRBJ2-1, is DVKVTQSSRYLVKRTGEKVFLECVQDMDHENMFWYRQDPGLGLRLIYFSYDVKMKEKGDIPEGYSVSREKKERFSLILESASTNQTSMYLCASSPSSGVYNEQFFGPGTRLTVL.

This clonotype was seen repeatedly, ten times or more. The chain's CDR3 is CSATHSGRTNEQYF. The CDR3 DNA sequence: TGCAGTGCTACCCATAGCGGGAGAACTAACGAGCAGTACTTC. V gene TRBV20-1 combines with J gene TRBJ2-7; 9 nucleotides align to TRBD2. The CDR3 spans 14 residues. V shed 4 bases and J 5 bases; nucleotides not matched to a gene: 9. The V gene's germline CDR1 is DFQATT and CDR2 SNEGSKA (reference sequence).

This clonotype was seen many times. The chain has TRBV14 and TRBJ2-7; D ambiguous. In germline, CDR1 is SGHDN, CDR2 FVKESK. This CDR3 is 17 amino acids long. V was pared by 1 base and J by 2 bases, with 18 bases between. This CDR3 is CASSQVGSGVFPYEQYF. As DNA, the CDR3 is TGTGCCAGCAGCCAAGTCGGATCAGGAGTGTTTCCCTACGAGCAGTACTTC.

At least ten counts were recorded for this clonotype. The CDR3 is CSARVFGYVEADTQYF. In DNA, the CDR3 is TGCAGTGCTAGAGTTTTTGGTTACGTTGAGGCAGATACGCAGTATTTT. The V and J genes are TRBV20-1 and TRBJ2-3; the D is unclear. The CDR3 loop spans 16 amino acids. Trimming stripped 1 base from V and 4 bases from J, with 18 bases between. CDR1 DFQATT and CDR2 SNEGSKA come from the germline V gene (reference sequence).

This clonotype was observed at least ten times. The V gene is TRBV5-1, the J gene TRBJ2-1; 8 bases agree with TRBD1. Germline V lookup: CDR1 SGHRS, CDR2 YFSETQ. V trimming: 2 bases; J trimming: 5 bases; junction bases outside the gene matches: 3. The CDR3 is 14 residues long. In nucleotides, the CDR3 is TGCGCCAGCAGCTTACAGGGGGAAAACAATGAGCAGTTCTTC. Encoded protein: CASSLQGENNEQFF.